This TCR beta chain was recorded in a study of OX40 agonist ivuxolimab in advanced cancers. Study-wide background: Given to patients was ivuxolimab, an agonistic anti-OX40 (CD134) antibody. Dose-escalation patients' cancers were hepatocellular carcinoma, melanoma, renal cell or head and neck cancer.

Clones were read by immunoSEQ multiplex PCR, and TCRdb kept only the in-frame ones, dropping some. The sample has some 50,000 clones, approximately 91% seen once. General study findings and limits: Circulating CD4+ and CD8+ T cells showed clonal expansion by week 6 at 0.1 to 3.0 mg/kg. Among the lowest peripheral clonal expansion occurred in 0.1-3.0 mg/kg partial responders.

Concerning this clone itself: Its target is unknown.

This CDR3 is 14 amino acids long. Germline CDR1 is SGHDT and CDR2 is YYEEEE. V dropped 0 bases and J dropped 7 bases, with 13 bases sitting between them. The clonotype was recovered from an adult with an advanced solid tumor such as melanoma, head and neck, liver or kidney cancer. The chain has TRBV5-6 and TRBJ1-1; TRBD1 might be the D (6 bases). The material sequenced was CD4+ or CD8+ T cells sorted from blood, taken in a trial of the OX40 agonist ivuxolimab. This CDR3 reads CASSLGQGWGEAFF. The CDR3 DNA reads TGTGCCAGCAGCTTGGGTCAGGGGTGGGGTGAAGCTTTCTTT.